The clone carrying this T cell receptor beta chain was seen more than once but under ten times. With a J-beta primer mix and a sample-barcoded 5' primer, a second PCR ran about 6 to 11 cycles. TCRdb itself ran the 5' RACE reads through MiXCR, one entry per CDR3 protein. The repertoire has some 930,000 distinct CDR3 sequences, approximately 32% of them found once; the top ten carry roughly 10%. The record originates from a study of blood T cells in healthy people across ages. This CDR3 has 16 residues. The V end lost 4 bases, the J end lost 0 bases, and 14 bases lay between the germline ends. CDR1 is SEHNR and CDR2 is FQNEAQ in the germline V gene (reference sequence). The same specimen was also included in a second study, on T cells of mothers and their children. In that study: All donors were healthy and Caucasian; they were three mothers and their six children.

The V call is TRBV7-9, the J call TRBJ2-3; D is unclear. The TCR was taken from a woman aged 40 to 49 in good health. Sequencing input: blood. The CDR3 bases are TGTGCCAGCAGCTCCCGGTCGGGCAGCAGCACAGATACGCAGTATTTT. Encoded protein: CASSSRSGSSTDTQYF.